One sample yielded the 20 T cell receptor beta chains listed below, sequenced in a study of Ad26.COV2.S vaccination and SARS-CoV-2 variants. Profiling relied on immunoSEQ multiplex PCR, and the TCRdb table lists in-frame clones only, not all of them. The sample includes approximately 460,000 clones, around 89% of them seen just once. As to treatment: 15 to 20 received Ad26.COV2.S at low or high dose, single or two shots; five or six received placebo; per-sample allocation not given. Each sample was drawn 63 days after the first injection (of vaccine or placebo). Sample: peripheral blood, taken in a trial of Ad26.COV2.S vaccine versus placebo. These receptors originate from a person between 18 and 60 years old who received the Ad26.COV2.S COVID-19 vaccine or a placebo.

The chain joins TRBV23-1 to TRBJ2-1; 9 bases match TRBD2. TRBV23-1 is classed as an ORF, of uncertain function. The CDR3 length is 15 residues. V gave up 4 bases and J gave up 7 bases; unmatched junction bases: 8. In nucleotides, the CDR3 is TGCGCCAGCAGTCGGGGGCGGGAGGGCTCGAATGAGCAGTTCTTC. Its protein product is CASSRGREGSNEQFF.

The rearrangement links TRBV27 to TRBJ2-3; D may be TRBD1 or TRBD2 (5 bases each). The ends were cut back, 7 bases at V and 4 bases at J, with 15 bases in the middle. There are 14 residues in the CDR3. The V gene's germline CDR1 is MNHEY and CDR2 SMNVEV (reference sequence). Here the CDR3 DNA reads TGTGCCAGCACCCCTGGGGGAAGGTCAGATACGCAGTATTTT. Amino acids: CASTPGGRSDTQYF.

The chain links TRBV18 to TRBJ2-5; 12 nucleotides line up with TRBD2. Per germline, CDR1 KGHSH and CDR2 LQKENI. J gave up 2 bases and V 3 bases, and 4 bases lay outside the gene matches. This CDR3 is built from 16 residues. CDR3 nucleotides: TGTGCCAGCTCACCTCTAGCGGGAGGGCGTCAAGAGACCCAGTACTTC. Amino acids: CASSPLAGGRQETQYF. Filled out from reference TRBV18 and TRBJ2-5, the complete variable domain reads NAGVMQNPRHLVRRRGQEARLRCSPMKGHSHVYWYRQLPEEGLKFMVYLQKENIIDESGMPKERFSAEFPKEGPSILRIQQVVRGDSAAYFCASSPLAGGRQETQYFGPGTRLLVL.

The CDR3 is CAASGTSPYEQYF. CDR3 nucleotide sequence: TGTGCCGCCAGTGGGACTTCCCCCTACGAGCAGTACTTC. The rearrangement uses TRBV10-3 and TRBJ2-7; D may be TRBD2 (6 bases). Germline V gene sequence: CDR1 ENHRY, CDR2 SYGVKD. The CDR3 extends over 13 amino acids. Trimming left V 11 bases short and J 2 bases short, with 16 bases between.

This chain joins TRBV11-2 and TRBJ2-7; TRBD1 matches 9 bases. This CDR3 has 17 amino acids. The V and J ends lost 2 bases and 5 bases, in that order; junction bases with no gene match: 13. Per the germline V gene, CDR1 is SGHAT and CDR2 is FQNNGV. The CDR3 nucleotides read TGTGCCAGCAGCTTAAGAGTCTGGGACAGGGCTATCCACGAGCAGTACTTC. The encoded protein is CASSLRVWDRAIHEQYF.

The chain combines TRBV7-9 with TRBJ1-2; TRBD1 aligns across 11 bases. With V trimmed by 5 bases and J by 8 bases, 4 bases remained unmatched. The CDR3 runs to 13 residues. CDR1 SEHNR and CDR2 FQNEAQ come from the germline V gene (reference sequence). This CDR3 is CASSLGQGEGYTF. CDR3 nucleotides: TGTGCCAGCAGCCTGGGACAGGGGGAAGGCTACACCTTC.

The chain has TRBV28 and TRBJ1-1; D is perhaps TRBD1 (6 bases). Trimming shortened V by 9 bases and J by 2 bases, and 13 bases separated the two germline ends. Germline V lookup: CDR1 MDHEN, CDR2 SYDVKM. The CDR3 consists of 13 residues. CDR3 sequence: CASFQQGNTEAFF. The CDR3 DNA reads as TGTGCCAGTTTTCAACAGGGTAACACTGAAGCTTTCTTT.

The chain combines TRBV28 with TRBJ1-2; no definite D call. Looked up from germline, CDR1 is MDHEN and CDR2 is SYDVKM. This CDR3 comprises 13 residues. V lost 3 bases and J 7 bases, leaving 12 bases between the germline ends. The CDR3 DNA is TGTGCCAGCAGTTTGGGTCAGCAACGTGGCTACACCTTC. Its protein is CASSLGQQRGYTF.

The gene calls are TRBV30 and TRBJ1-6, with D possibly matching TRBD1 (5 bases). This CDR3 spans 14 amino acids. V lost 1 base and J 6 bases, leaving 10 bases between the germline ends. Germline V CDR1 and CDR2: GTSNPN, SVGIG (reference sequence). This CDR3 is CAWSGQSSNSPLHF. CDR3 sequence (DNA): TGTGCCTGGAGTGGACAGAGCAGTAATTCACCCCTCCACTTT.

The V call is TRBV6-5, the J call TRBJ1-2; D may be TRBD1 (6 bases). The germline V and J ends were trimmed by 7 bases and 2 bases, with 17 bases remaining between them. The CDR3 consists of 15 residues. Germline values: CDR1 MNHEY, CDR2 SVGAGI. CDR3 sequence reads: CASTTQGNRNYGYTF. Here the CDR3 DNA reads TGTGCCAGCACCACACAGGGTAATAGGAACTATGGCTACACCTTC.

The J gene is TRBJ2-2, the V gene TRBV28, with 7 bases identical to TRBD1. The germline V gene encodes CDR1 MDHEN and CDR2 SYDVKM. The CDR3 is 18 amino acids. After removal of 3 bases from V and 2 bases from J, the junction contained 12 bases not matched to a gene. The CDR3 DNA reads TGTGCCAGCAGTTTCCCTGACCCAGACAGGGTAAACACCGGGGAGCTGTTTTTT. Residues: CASSFPDPDRVNTGELFF.

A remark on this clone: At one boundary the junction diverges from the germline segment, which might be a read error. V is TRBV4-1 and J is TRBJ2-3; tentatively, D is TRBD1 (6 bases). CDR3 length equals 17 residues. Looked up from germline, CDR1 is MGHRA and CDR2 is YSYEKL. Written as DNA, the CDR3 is TGCGCCAGCGCTCAACAGGGTTTCTTCGTGAGCGTTAACCTTTTGGATTTT. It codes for CASAQQGFFVSVNLLDF.

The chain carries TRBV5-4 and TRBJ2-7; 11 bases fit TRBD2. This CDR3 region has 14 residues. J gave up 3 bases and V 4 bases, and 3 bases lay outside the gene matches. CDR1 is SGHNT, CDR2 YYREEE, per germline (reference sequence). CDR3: CASSQGLAVYEQYF. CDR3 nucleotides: TGTGCCAGCAGCCAGGGACTAGCGGTCTACGAGCAGTACTTC.

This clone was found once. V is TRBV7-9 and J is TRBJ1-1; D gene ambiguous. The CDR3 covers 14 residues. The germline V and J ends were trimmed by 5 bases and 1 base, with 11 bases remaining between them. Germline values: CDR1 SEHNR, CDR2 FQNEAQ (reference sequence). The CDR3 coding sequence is TGTGCCAGCAGCCCACCCCAGAGGAACACTGAAGCTTTCTTT. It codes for CASSPPQRNTEAFF.

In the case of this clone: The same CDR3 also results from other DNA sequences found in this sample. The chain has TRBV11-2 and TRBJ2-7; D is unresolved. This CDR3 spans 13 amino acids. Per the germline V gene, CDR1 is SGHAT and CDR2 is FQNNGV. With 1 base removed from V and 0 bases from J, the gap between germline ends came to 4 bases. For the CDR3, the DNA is TGTGCCAGCAGCTTAGGGATCTCCTACGAGCAGTACTTC. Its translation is CASSLGISYEQYF.

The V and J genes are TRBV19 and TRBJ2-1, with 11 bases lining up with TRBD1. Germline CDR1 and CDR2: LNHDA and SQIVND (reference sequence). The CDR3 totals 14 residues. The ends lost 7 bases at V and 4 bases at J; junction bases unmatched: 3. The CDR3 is CASKDRGHYNEQFF. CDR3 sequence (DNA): TGTGCCAGTAAGGACAGGGGGCATTACAATGAGCAGTTCTTC.

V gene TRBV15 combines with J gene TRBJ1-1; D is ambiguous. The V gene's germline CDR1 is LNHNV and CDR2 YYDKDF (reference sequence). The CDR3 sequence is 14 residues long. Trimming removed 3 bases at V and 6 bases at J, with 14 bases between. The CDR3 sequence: CATSSGYGVSEAFF. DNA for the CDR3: TGTGCCACCAGCAGTGGGTACGGGGTTTCTGAAGCTTTCTTT.

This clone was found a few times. The CDR3 here is CASSPTGTNEKLFF. The CDR3 coding sequence is TGTGCCAGTAGTCCCACGGGGACTAATGAAAAACTGTTTTTT. The chain links TRBV19 to TRBJ1-4; D not certain. CDR3 length: 14 amino acids. Trimming pared 5 bases from V and 2 bases from J, leaving 9 bases between. Germline-derived CDR1 and CDR2 are LNHDA and SQIVND (reference sequence).

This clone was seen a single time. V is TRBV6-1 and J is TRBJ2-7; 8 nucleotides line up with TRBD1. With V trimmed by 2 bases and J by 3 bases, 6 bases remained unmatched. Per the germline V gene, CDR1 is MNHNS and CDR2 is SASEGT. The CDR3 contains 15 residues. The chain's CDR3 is CASSEYWTGNYEQYF. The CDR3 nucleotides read TGTGCCAGCAGTGAATATTGGACAGGGAACTACGAGCAGTACTTC.

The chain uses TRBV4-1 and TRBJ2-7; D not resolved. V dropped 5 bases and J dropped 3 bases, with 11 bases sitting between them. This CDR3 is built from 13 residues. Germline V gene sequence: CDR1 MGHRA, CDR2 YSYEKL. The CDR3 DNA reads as TGCGCCAGCAGCGTACGACTCCTCTACGAGCAGTACTTC. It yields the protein CASSVRLLYEQYF.